This T cell receptor beta chain emerged from a study of blood T cell repertoires in COVID-19. Study details: Samples of COVID-19 (acute and convalescent) were obtained from the United States, Italy and Spain. PBMCs, B-cell-depleted T cells, or T cells provided the cDNA or gDNA that made up the material.

This clone was detected only a few times. The sample carries other DNA sequences with the same CDR3. Profiling relied on immunoSEQ multiplex PCR, and the TCRdb table lists in-frame clones only, not all of them. The table lists about 75,000 clones, roughly 86% of them singletons. The germline gives CDR1 SGHRS, CDR2 YFSETQ. Losses at the gene ends were 4 bases for V and 1 base for J; bases not matched to a gene: 4. The CDR3 consists of 15 residues. The TCR comes from a woman between 45 and 65 years old with acute or convalescent COVID-19. The rearrangement joins TRBV5-1 to TRBJ2-2; 7 bases map to TRBD1. Material for sequencing was peripheral blood. CDR3 in DNA: TGCGCCAGCAGCACGGGACAGAGGAACACCGGGGAGCTGTTTTTT. As protein: CASSTGQRNTGELFF.